This TCR beta chain derives from a study of spatial heterogeneity in lung cancer. Overall study results and limits: In tumors, expanded intratumoral alpha and beta TCR counts tracked mutation counts.

Stated time point: sample taken at primary tumor resection. Researchers sequenced whole RNA taken from tumor, nontumor lung or frozen PBMC without sorting. Individual TCR cDNA molecules each bore their own unique molecular identifier. TCRdb reprocessed the 5' RACE reads via MiXCR and lists one record per CDR3 protein. Found here are some 3,200 distinct CDR3 sequences, around 27% of them singletons; the top ten hold under 14%. There are 14 residues in the CDR3. Trimming removed 6 bases at V and 0 bases at J, with 10 bases between. Germline V lookup: CDR1 SNHLY, CDR2 FYNNEI. In its sample, this clonotype was seen a few times. Its target is not known.

The V gene is TRBV2, the J gene TRBJ2-3; D possibly corresponds to TRBD1 (6 bases). The sample was lung tumor tissue, taken at surgery. This receptor was obtained from a female donor with early-stage non-small cell lung cancer. This CDR3 is CASRYRASTDTQYF. The CDR3, as DNA: TGTGCCAGCAGATACAGGGCAAGCACAGATACGCAGTATTTT.